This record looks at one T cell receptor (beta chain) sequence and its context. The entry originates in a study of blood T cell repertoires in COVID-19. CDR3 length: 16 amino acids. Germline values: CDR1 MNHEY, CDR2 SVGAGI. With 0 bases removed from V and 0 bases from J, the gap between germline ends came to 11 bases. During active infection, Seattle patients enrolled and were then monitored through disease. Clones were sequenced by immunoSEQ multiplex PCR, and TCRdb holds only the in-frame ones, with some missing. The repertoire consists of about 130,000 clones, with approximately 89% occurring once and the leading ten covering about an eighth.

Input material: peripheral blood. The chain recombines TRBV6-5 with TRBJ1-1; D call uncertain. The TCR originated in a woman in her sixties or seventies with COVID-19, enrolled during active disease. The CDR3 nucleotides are TGTGCCAGCAGTTACTCGAACAGCTTCATGAACACTGAAGCTTTCTTT. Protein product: CASSYSNSFMNTEAFF.